This T cell receptor beta chain was identified in a study of blood T cell repertoires in COVID-19. Looking at the study overall: Both acute and convalescent COVID-19 samples were obtained from the United States, Italy and Spain. Nucleic acid was either cDNA or gDNA, and it came from T cells, B-cell-depleted T cells, or PBMCs.

The ends lost 2 bases at V and 8 bases at J; junction bases unmatched: 17. The CDR3 totals 18 residues. Germline assignment: CDR1 SGHVS and CDR2 FQNEAQ. Some clones are missing from TCRdb's copy, which holds only in-frame ones; the method was immunoSEQ multiplex PCR. The table lists about 360,000 clones, approximately 86% of them singletons. The genes are TRBV7-8 and TRBJ2-1; 8 nucleotides align to TRBD2. The sequenced sample was peripheral blood. The clonotype comes from a human donor in a cohort sampled during active COVID-19. The chain's CDR3 is CASSLSLVGAGGFHEQFF. For the CDR3, the DNA is TGTGCCAGCAGCTTATCACTGGTTGGCGCGGGAGGATTCCATGAGCAGTTCTTC.